The following is a TCR beta chain sequence with its context. Trimming took 3 bases from V and 0 from J, leaving 6 bases between them. This CDR3 comprises 13 residues. Germline-derived CDR1 and CDR2 are ENHRY and SYGVKD. These data belong to a study of CD8 T cells in ankylosing spondylitis. TCRdb re-analysed the 5' RACE reads in MiXCR, keeping a single row per CDR3 protein. The top ten clones hold about 4.2% of a sample with under 250,000 distinct CDR3 sequences, roughly 32% of them seen once. The rearrangement joins TRBV10-3 to TRBJ2-7; D is uncertain. Sequencing used blood, either unsorted or a sorted T cell fraction (not recorded which). This receptor was obtained from a male donor with ankylosing spondylitis or in good health (not recorded which). The CDR3, as DNA: TGTGCCATCAGTGACAGCGCCTCCTACGAGCAGTACTTC. Encoded protein: CAISDSASYEQYF.